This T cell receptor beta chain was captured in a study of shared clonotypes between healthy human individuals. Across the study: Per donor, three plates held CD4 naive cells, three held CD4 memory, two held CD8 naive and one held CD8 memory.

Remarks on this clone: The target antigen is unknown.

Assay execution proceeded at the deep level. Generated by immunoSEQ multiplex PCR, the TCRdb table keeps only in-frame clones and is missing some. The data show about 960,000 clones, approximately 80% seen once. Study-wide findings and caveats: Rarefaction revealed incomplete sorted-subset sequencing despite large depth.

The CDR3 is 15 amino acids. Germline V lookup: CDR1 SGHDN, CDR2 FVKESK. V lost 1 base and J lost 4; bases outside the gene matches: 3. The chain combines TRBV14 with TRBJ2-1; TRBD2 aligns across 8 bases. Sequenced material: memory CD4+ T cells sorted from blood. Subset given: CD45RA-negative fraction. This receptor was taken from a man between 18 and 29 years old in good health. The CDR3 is CASSQARGGYNEQFF. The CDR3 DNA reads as TGTGCCAGCAGCCAAGCTCGGGGGGGTTACAATGAGCAGTTCTTC.